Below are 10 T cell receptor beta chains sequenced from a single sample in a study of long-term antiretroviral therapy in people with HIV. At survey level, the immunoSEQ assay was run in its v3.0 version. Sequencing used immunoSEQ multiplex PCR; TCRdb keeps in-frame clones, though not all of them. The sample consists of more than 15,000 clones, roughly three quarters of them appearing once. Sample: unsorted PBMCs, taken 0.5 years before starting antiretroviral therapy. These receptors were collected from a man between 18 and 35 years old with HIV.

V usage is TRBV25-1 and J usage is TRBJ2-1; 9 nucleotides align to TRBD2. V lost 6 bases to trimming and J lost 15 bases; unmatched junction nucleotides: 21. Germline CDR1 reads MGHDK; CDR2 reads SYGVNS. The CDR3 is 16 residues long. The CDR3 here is CASRRGPGLAILGVFF. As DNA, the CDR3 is TGTGCCAGCAGGAGGGGACCGGGACTAGCTATCCTTGGGGTGTTCTTC. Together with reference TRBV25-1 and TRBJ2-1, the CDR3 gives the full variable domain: EADIYQTPRYLVIGTGKKITLECSQTMGHDKMYWYQQDPGMELHLIHYSYGVNSTEKGDLSSESTVSRIRTEHFPLTLESARPSHTSQYLCASRRGPGLAILGVFFGPGTRLTVL.

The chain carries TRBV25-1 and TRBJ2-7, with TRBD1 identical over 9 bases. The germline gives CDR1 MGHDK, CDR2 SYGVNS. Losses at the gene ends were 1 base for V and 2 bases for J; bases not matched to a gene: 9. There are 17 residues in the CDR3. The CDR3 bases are TGTGCCAGCAGTGAATCCCAGGACAGGGGCTCAGCCTACGAGCAGTACTTC. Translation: CASSESQDRGSAYEQYF.

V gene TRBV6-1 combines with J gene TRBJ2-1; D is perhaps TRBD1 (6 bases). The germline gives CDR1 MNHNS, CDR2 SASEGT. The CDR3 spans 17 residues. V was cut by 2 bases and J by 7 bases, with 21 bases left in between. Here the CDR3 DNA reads TGTGCCAGCAGTGAATGGTATCGGGACAAGGATTGGAATGAGCAGTTCTTC. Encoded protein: CASSEWYRDKDWNEQFF.

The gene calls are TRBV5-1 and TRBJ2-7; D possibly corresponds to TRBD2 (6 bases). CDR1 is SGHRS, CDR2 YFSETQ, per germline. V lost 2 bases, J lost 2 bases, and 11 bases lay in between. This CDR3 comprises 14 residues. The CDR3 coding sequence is TGCGCCAGCAGCTTAGGGACTGAAGCCTACGAGCAGTACTTC. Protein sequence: CASSLGTEAYEQYF.

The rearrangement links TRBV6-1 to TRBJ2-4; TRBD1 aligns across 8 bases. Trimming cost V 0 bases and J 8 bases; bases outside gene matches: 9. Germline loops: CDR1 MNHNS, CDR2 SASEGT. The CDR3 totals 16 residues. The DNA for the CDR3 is TGTGCCAGCAGTGAAGCTTCAGGGGGCGCGATCGACATTCAGTACTTC. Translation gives CASSEASGGAIDIQYF.

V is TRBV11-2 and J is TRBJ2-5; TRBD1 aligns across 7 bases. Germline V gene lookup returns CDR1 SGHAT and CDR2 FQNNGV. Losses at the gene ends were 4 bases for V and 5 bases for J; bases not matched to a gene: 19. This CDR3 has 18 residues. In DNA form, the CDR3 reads TGTGCCAGCAGCTCAGGGGGAGCCGGACAGGTGACCTGGGAGACCCAGTACTTC. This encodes CASSSGGAGQVTWETQYF.

CDR3 nucleotide sequence: TGTGCCAGCAGCGTAGCTGTGGACAGCAGCCACTACGAGCAGTACTTC. Translating it yields CASSVAVDSSHYEQYF. This chain joins TRBV9 and TRBJ2-7; D may be TRBD1 (6 bases). CDR3 size: 16 residues. The ends were cut back, 0 bases at V and 3 bases at J, with 16 bases in the middle. Germline-derived CDR1 and CDR2 are SGDLS and YYNGEE. Full variable domain (missing parts from reference TRBV9 and TRBJ2-7): DSGVTQTPKHLITATGQRVTLRCSPRSGDLSVYWYQQSLDQGLQFLIQYYNGEERAKGNILERFSAQQFPDLHSELNLSSLELGDSALYFCASSVAVDSSHYEQYFGPGTRLTVT.

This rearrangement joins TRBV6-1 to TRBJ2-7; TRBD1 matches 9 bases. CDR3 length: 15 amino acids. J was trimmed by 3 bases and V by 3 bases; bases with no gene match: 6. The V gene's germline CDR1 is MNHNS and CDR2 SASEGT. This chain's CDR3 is CASSDVPTGGYEQYF. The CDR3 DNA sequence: TGTGCCAGCAGTGATGTTCCGACAGGGGGCTACGAGCAGTACTTC.

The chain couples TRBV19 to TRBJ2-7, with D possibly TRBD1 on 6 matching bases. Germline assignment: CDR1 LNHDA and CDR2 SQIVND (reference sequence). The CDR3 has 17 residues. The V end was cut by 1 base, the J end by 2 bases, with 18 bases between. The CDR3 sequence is CASSIVFGTRGPYEQYF. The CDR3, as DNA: TGTGCCAGTAGTATAGTTTTTGGGACCAGGGGCCCCTACGAGCAGTACTTC.

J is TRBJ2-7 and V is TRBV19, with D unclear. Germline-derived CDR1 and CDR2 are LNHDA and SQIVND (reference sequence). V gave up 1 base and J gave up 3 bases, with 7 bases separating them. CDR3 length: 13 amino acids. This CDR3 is CASSIAWGYEQYF. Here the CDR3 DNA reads TGTGCCAGTAGTATAGCATGGGGCTACGAGCAGTACTTC.